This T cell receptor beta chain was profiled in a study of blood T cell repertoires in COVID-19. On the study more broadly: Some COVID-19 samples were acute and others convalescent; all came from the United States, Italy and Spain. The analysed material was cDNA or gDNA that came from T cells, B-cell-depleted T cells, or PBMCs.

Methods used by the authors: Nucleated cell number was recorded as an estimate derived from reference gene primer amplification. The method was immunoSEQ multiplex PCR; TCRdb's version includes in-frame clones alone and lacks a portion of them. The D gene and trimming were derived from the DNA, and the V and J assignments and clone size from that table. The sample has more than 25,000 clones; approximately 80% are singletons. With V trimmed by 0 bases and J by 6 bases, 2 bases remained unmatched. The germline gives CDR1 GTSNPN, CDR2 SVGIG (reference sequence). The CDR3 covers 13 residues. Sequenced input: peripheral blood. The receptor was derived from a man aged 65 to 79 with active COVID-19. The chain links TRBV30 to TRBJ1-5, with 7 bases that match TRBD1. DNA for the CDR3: TGTGCCTGGAGTGTAGGGACAGCTCAGCCCCAGCATTTT. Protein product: CAWSVGTAQPQHF.